This TCR beta chain was identified in a study of blood T cell repertoires in COVID-19. The authors' processing: Amplified reference gene primers provided the basis for estimating nucleated cell counts. Profiled with immunoSEQ multiplex PCR; TCRdb holds only in-frame clones, not every one. D and trimming come from the DNA, and the V and J calls and clone size come from that table. The repertoire holds about 480,000 clones, roughly nine tenths seen once, with 7.5% to 9.5% in the top ten. During active infection, Seattle patients enrolled and were then monitored through disease. What was sequenced was peripheral blood. The TCR was taken from a woman between 45 and 65 years old with COVID-19, enrolled during active disease.

CDR3 loop: CASSLDRGSGNTIYF. The CDR3, as DNA: TGTGCCAGCAGCTTAGACAGGGGCTCTGGAAACACCATATATTTT. The rearrangement uses TRBV7-7 and TRBJ1-3; 7 bases map to TRBD1. The CDR3 extends over 15 amino acids. Germline CDR1 reads SSHAT; CDR2 reads FNYEAQ (reference sequence). The J segment lost 0 bases and the V segment lost 1 base, leaving 0 bases of the junction unmatched. Variable domain in full (rest from reference TRBV7-7 and TRBJ1-3): GAGVSQSPRYKVTKRGQDVTLRCDPISSHATLYWYQQALGQGPEFLTYFNYEAQPDKSGLPSDRFSAERPEGSISTLTIQRTEQRDSAMYRCASSLDRGSGNTIYFGEGSWLTVV.